This is a list of T cell receptor beta chains from one sample in a study of cytomegalovirus exposure and HLA in healthy donors. Here immunoSEQ multiplex PCR was the method, and the copy in TCRdb shows in-frame clones only, minus some. The sample holds over 130,000 clones, roughly four fifths seen once. The sequenced material came from PBMCs. Receptor source: a male donor in good health and CMV-seronegative. Both conserved end residues are part of each CDR3. A D gene is named only where the DNA matches it firmly. For some rows the clone size is stated as once, few or many, or as a class when expanded; others skip it.

d_call | j_call | v_call | clone_size | cdr3_aa | cdr3_nt
TRBD1 | TRBJ1-4 | TRBV15 | . | CATARDRGNEKLFF | TGTGCCACCGCCCGGGACAGGGGCAATGAAAAACTGTTTTTT
TRBD2 | TRBJ2-1 | TRBV19 | . | CASSMREGYNEQFF | TGTGCCAGTAGTATGCGGGAGGGATACAATGAGCAGTTCTTC
. | TRBJ2-7 | TRBV5-6 | . | CASSLGLLEQYF | TGTGCCAGCAGCTTGGGACTTTTGGAGCAGTACTTC
. | TRBJ2-2 | TRBV7-3 | . | CASSTGIGELFF | TGTGCCAGCAGTACAGGGATCGGGGAGCTGTTTTTT
TRBD2 | TRBJ2-7 | TRBV7-2 | . | CASSLVWREMGEQYF | TGTGCCAGCAGCTTAGTTTGGCGGGAGATGGGCGAGCAGTACTTC
TRBD2 | TRBJ2-2 | TRBV11-2 | . | CASKPGLVTGELFF | TGTGCCAGCAAGCCGGGACTAGTCACCGGGGAGCTGTTTTTT
. | TRBJ1-1 | TRBV7-3 | . | CASSLNPGTEAFF | TGTGCCAGCAGCTTAAACCCGGGTACTGAAGCTTTCTTT
. | TRBJ1-5 | TRBV10-1 | . | CASSESRQDQPQHF | TGCGCCAGCAGTGAGTCTCGACAGGATCAGCCCCAGCATTTT
. | TRBJ2-7 | TRBV6-5 | few | CASSYGGAGYEQYF | TGTGCCAGCAGTTACGGCGGCGCGGGGTACGAGCAGTACTTC
TRBD2 | TRBJ2-3 | TRBV4-3 | . | CASSLGLAGSPSTDTQYF | TGCGCCAGCAGCCTGGGACTAGCGGGGAGCCCTAGCACAGATACGCAGTATTTT
. | TRBJ1-3 | TRBV6-5 | . | CASSYGEGAGNTIYF | TGTGCCAGCAGTTACGGGGAGGGGGCTGGAAACACCATATATTTT
TRBD1 | TRBJ1-6 | TRBV5-1 | . | CASSEGQGINSPLHF | TGCGCCAGCAGCGAGGGACAGGGGATCAATTCACCCCTCCACTTT
TRBD1 | TRBJ2-7 | TRBV11-2 | . | CASSLGAHTGVPYEQYF | TGTGCCAGCAGCTTAGGTGCCCACACAGGGGTCCCCTACGAGCAGTACTTC
TRBD2 | TRBJ2-3 | TRBV5-1 | once | CASSLGRGSTDTQYF | TGCGCCAGCAGCCTCGGGAGGGGGAGCACAGATACGCAGTATTTT
. | TRBJ2-3 | TRBV15 | . | CATSRGPAGSTDTQYF | TGTGCCACCAGCAGAGGTCCGGCAGGGAGCACAGATACGCAGTATTTT
. | TRBJ2-5 | TRBV6-5 | few | CASSGGAGGPETQYF | TGTGCCAGCAGTGGGGGCGCTGGGGGTCCGGAGACCCAGTACTTC
TRBD1 | TRBJ2-5 | TRBV5-6 | once | CASSIDRVFRETQYF | TGTGCCAGCAGCATAGACAGGGTTTTCCGTGAGACCCAGTACTTC
. | TRBJ1-5 | TRBV5-1 | . | CASSLFLNQPQHF | TGCGCCAGCAGCTTGTTCCTCAATCAGCCCCAGCATTTT
. | TRBJ1-1 | TRBV10-2 | . | CASGGVGTRAFF | TGCGCCAGCGGAGGAGTAGGGACAAGGGCTTTCTTT
TRBD1 | TRBJ1-3 | TRBV5-8 | . | CASSWGQGAAGNTIYF | TGTGCCAGCAGCTGGGGACAGGGGGCTGCTGGAAACACCATATATTTT
. | TRBJ2-7 | TRBV7-9 | few | CASSSDSPRPYEQYF | TGTGCCAGCAGCTCGGACAGCCCCAGGCCCTACGAGCAGTACTTC
TRBD1 | TRBJ1-2 | TRBV13 | . | CASSRRTGWAYGYTF | TGTGCCAGCAGCCGAAGGACAGGATGGGCCTATGGCTACACCTTC
. | TRBJ2-6 | TRBV5-4 | once | CASSLPRSRANVLTF | TGTGCCAGCAGCTTGCCCCGCTCTAGGGCCAACGTCCTGACTTTC
. | TRBJ1-5 | TRBV6-5 | once | CASSRGQNNQPQHF | TGTGCCAGCAGTAGAGGACAGAACAATCAGCCCCAGCATTTT
TRBD1 | TRBJ1-1 | TRBV4-3 | . | CASSQVQGDTEAFF | TGCGCCAGCAGCCAGGTCCAGGGGGACACTGAAGCTTTCTTT
TRBD2 | TRBJ2-5 | TRBV27 | . | CATQGQGTSGGQETQYF | TGTGCCACTCAAGGACAGGGGACTAGCGGCGGACAAGAGACCCAGTACTTC
. | TRBJ2-3 | TRBV7-9 | . | CASSLALVDVDTQYF | TGTGCCAGCAGCTTAGCGCTGGTAGATGTGGATACGCAGTATTTT
. | TRBJ1-2 | TRBV6-6 | . | CASRSWELNYGYTF | TGTGCCAGCAGGTCCTGGGAGCTTAACTATGGCTACACCTTC
. | TRBJ1-1 | TRBV18 | . | CASSATRPPGTEAFF | TGTGCCAGCTCCGCCACCCGTCCCCCGGGGACTGAAGCTTTCTTT
TRBD2 | TRBJ2-2 | TRBV4-3 | . | CASSQTGLAGVSNTGELFF | TGCGCCAGCAGCCAAACTGGACTAGCGGGAGTCTCGAACACCGGGGAGCTGTTTTTT
TRBD2 | TRBJ2-7 | TRBV9 | . | CASSAGTSGSPYEQYF | TGTGCCAGCAGCGCCGGGACTAGCGGGAGTCCCTACGAGCAGTACTTC
. | TRBJ2-5 | TRBV7-9 | . | CASSATGPGTQYF | TGTGCCAGCAGCGCGACAGGTCCGGGGACCCAGTACTTC
TRBD1 | TRBJ2-7 | TRBV7-2 | . | CASGDRALYEQYF | TGTGCCAGCGGGGACAGGGCCCTCTACGAGCAGTACTTC
. | TRBJ2-1 | TRBV6-1 | . | CASSVAVSSYNEQFF | TGTGCCAGCAGTGTTGCGGTCAGCTCCTACAATGAGCAGTTCTTC
. | TRBJ1-1 | TRBV7-3 | . | CATGLASIDPGMNTEAFF | TGTGCCACCGGACTCGCCAGTATCGACCCCGGGATGAACACTGAAGCTTTCTTT
. | TRBJ2-7 | TRBV13 | . | CASSSLTVLRERSSYEQYF | TGTGCCAGCAGCTCTTTGACCGTACTACGAGAGCGGTCCTCCTACGAGCAGTACTTC
TRBD1 | TRBJ2-2 | TRBV19 | . | CASSLRQGGTGELFF | TGTGCCAGTAGCCTCCGACAGGGCGGGACCGGGGAGCTGTTTTTT
. | TRBJ2-7 | TRBV19 | . | CASSMRGSSYEQYF | TGTGCCAGTAGTATGAGGGGGAGCTCCTACGAGCAGTACTTC
. | TRBJ1-1 | TRBV6-5 | . | CASSYGEGTEAFF | TGTGCCAGCAGTTACGGGGAGGGCACTGAAGCTTTCTTT
TRBD1 | TRBJ1-2 | TRBV13 | . | CASSFGQDNYGYTF | TGTGCCAGCAGCTTTGGACAGGATAACTATGGCTACACCTTC
TRBD2 | TRBJ2-4 | TRBV27 | few | CASSTGTSKNIQYF | TGTGCCAGCAGTACCGGGACTAGCAAAAACATTCAGTACTTC
. | TRBJ1-1 | TRBV6-4 | . | CASSPTGGSNTEAFF | TGTGCCAGCAGTCCCACGGGGGGATCGAACACTGAAGCTTTCTTT
. | TRBJ2-5 | TRBV27 | . | CASRQQGVETQYF | TGTGCCAGCAGGCAACAGGGAGTAGAGACCCAGTACTTC
. | TRBJ2-5 | TRBV5-8 | . | CASSLAGVRETQYF | TGTGCCAGCAGCTTGGCGGGAGTCAGGGAGACCCAGTACTTC
. | TRBJ1-4 | TRBV21-1 | once | CASSARDRGPNEKLFF | TGTGCCAGCAGCGCTAGGGACAGGGGACCTAATGAAAAACTGTTTTTT